The next 17 T cell receptor beta chains were all read from a single sample in a study of T cells in Graves' hyperthyroidism and ophthalmopathy. The investigators amplified TCR beta CDR3 regions from RNA transcripts. Initially, a first-round RT-PCR of the TCR CDR3 employed the HTBI primer set. TCRdb recomputed calls from the multiplex PCR reads with MiXCR, one row per CDR3 protein. The repertoire includes around 200,000 distinct CDR3 sequences, around 16% of them detected once, and 44% sits in the top ten. The sample taken for sequencing was blood. These TCRs come from a man aged 35 to 55 with Graves' hyperthyroidism.

This clonotype was detected only a few times. The chain is built from TRBV18 and TRBJ2-3, with D hard to call. V was shortened by 0 bases and J by 3 bases, with 10 bases between the two germline ends. CDR3 length: 15 amino acids. Germline CDR1 and CDR2: KGHSH and LQKENI. The CDR3 DNA reads TGTGCCAGCTCACCACCGAGCAGGAGTACAGATACGCAGTATTTT. Its protein is CASSPPSRSTDTQYF.

In this sample, this clonotype turned up many times. V gene TRBV19 combines with J gene TRBJ2-1; 13 bases agree with TRBD2. V lost 4 bases, J lost 8 bases, and 5 bases stayed unmatched. Germline V gene sequence: CDR1 LNHDA, CDR2 SQIVND (reference sequence). This CDR3 contains 15 residues. CDR3: CASSTGLAGSDEQFF. CDR3 nucleotide sequence: TGTGCCAGTAGTACGGGACTAGCGGGAAGTGATGAGCAGTTCTTC.

This clonotype was counted many times. V gene TRBV28 combines with J gene TRBJ1-1; unclear D gene. The CDR3 runs to 12 residues. CDR1 and CDR2 (germline): MDHEN, SYDVKM. Trimming left V 3 bases short and J 4 bases short, with 6 bases between. CDR3 residues: CASSFLGTEAFF. Written as DNA, the CDR3 is TGTGCCAGCAGTTTTCTCGGCACTGAAGCTTTCTTT.

The rearrangement links TRBV6-2 or TRBV6-3 to TRBJ2-5, with 8 bases identical to TRBD1. V shed 6 bases and J 5 bases; nucleotides not matched to a gene: 8. The CDR3 consists of 14 residues. CDR1 is MNHEY, CDR2 SVGEGT, per germline. CDR3 bases: TGTGCCAGCAGGGGATACAGGGGGGCCGAGACCCAGTACTTC. It encodes CASRGYRGAETQYF.

At least ten counts were recorded for this clonotype. The CDR3 sequence: CASSLGDIRITQYF. For the CDR3, the DNA is TGTGCCAGCAGCTTAGGGGACATCCGCATTACGCAGTATTTT. The V gene is TRBV11-1, the J gene TRBJ2-3, with a possible D match to TRBD1 (6 bases). This CDR3 region has 14 residues. V was trimmed by 1 base and J by 8 bases, leaving 13 bases between them. CDR1 is SGHAT and CDR2 is FQDESV in the germline V gene (reference sequence).

This clonotype was observed many times. This chain joins TRBV7-9 and TRBJ2-5; D might be TRBD2 (6 bases). Germline values: CDR1 SEHNR, CDR2 FQNEAQ (reference sequence). The CDR3 extends over 14 amino acids. V was shortened by 5 bases and J by 3 bases, with 13 bases between the two germline ends. The CDR3 bases are TGTGCCAGCAGCATAACTAGCCTTAAAGAGACCCAGTACTTC. The encoded protein is CASSITSLKETQYF.

CDR3 bases: TGTGCCAGCAAAATACTAGCGGGAGGTTTCGGTGAGCAGTTCTTC. This encodes CASKILAGGFGEQFF. The V call is TRBV6-1, the J call TRBJ2-1; the match to TRBD2 covers 12 bases. With 7 bases clipped from V and 9 bases from J, the junction kept 10 bases outside the gene matches. This CDR3 spans 15 amino acids. The germline gives CDR1 MNHNS, CDR2 SASEGT.

The table lists this clonotype with many counts. This rearrangement joins TRBV12-3 or TRBV12-4 to TRBJ1-2; no definite D call. Trimming removed 6 bases at V and 5 bases at J, with 13 bases between. The CDR3 totals 13 residues. The CDR3 coding sequence is TGTGCCAGCAGCTCCGGACGGGAATATGGCTACACCTTC. It codes for CASSSGREYGYTF.

This clonotype was found many times. V and J are TRBV5-4 and TRBJ2-1; tentatively, D is TRBD2 (6 bases). This CDR3 comprises 17 residues. V was shortened by 0 bases and J by 0 bases, with 13 bases between the two germline ends. Germline loops: CDR1 SGHNT, CDR2 YYREEE (reference sequence). CDR3 residues: CASSLAAGLSSYNEQFF. The DNA for the CDR3 is TGTGCCAGCAGCTTGGCCGCGGGACTTAGCTCCTACAATGAGCAGTTCTTC. The full variable domain, its missing parts supplied by reference TRBV5-4 and TRBJ2-1, is ETGVTQSPTHLIKTRGQQVTLRCSSQSGHNTVSWYQQALGQGPQFIFQYYREEENGRGNFPPRFSGLQFPNYSSELNVNALELDDSALYLCASSLAAGLSSYNEQFFGPGTRLTVL.

The rearrangement uses TRBV7-2 and TRBJ2-5; the D call may be TRBD1 or TRBD2 (6 bases each). The CDR3 has 14 amino acids. Trimming shortened V by 2 bases and J by 5 bases, and 12 bases separated the two germline ends. The germline CDR1 and CDR2 sequences are SGHTA and FQGNSA. The CDR3 DNA is TGTGCCAGCAGCTTAAATGGGGGGCGGGAGACCCAGTACTTC. Translated: CASSLNGGRETQYF.

To note about this clonotype: A read error is possible here, since a much larger clone lies one base away. V usage is TRBV12-3 or TRBV12-4 and J usage is TRBJ1-6; D uncertain. The CDR3 totals 13 residues. CDR3 DNA: TGTGTCAGCAGCGCCTCATTAAGGTCACCCCTCCACTTT. Translating it yields CVSSASLRSPLHF.

This sequence joins TRBV10-2 and TRBJ2-1; 13 nucleotides match TRBD2. The germline V gene has CDR1 WSHSY and CDR2 SAAADI. CDR3 length: 15 amino acids. Trimming removed 6 bases from V and 5 bases from J; junction bases left unmatched: 4. The CDR3 loop reads CASRETSGGNNEQFF. DNA for the CDR3: TGCGCCAGCAGGGAGACTAGCGGGGGGAACAATGAGCAGTTCTTC.

This clonotype occurred a few times. This sequence joins TRBV9 and TRBJ1-6; 10 bases agree with TRBD1. The J segment lost 11 bases and the V segment lost 3 bases, leaving 5 bases of the junction unmatched. CDR3 length: 14 residues. Germline V gives CDR1 SGDLS, CDR2 YYNGEE. The CDR3 DNA sequence: TGTGCCAGCAGCGGGGGGACAGGGGCGACACCCCTCCACTTT. It translates to CASSGGTGATPLHF.

This clonotype was counted ten times or more. CDR3 coding DNA: TGTGCCAGCAGGTTCAGGGTTGCTAACTATGGCTACACCTTC. It is translated as CASRFRVANYGYTF. The chain combines TRBV12-3 or TRBV12-4 with TRBJ1-2, with D possibly being TRBD1 (5 bases). The CDR3 loop spans 14 amino acids. Trimming removed 6 bases from V and 0 bases from J, with 11 bases in between.

This clonotype was detected only a few times. The rearrangement links TRBV27 to TRBJ1-4, with 8 bases matching TRBD1. V gave up 4 bases and J gave up 4 bases; unmatched junction bases: 14. Looked up from germline, CDR1 is MNHEY and CDR2 is SMNVEV (reference sequence). The CDR3 consists of 18 residues. CDR3 DNA: TGTGCCAGCAGTTCACCTAGACAGGGGACGGACGGTAATGAAAAACTGTTTTTT. It codes for CASSSPRQGTDGNEKLFF.

This clonotype has a count of ten or more. The rearrangement joins TRBV28 to TRBJ2-1, with a weak D call TRBD2 (6 bases). This CDR3 comprises 18 residues. The V and J ends lost 5 bases and 1 base respectively, with 21 bases between them. Looked up from germline, CDR1 is MDHEN and CDR2 is SYDVKM. CDR3 coding DNA: TGTGCCAGCAGTCCTTCAGGATGGCAGGGAGGATCCTACAATGAGCAGTTCTTC. Amino acids: CASSPSGWQGGSYNEQFF.

A few counts support this clonotype. The chain employs TRBV4-2 and TRBJ2-1; D is possibly TRBD1 or TRBD2 (5 bases each). V lost 0 bases and J 3 bases, leaving 12 bases between the germline ends. The germline gives CDR1 LGHNA, CDR2 YNFKEQ. CDR3 length: 16 amino acids. The CDR3 reads CASSQDRGALYNEQFF. CDR3 coding DNA: TGTGCCAGCAGCCAAGATCGAGGGGCTCTCTACAATGAGCAGTTCTTC.